The T cell receptor beta chain described here comes from a study of cytomegalovirus exposure and HLA in healthy donors. Turning to the study itself: Out of about 190 million T cells, an earlier analysis found over 90 million unique TCR beta sequences in total. In an early release, HLA-typed donors contributed some 88 million unique TCR sequences. The study, taken as a whole, reports: Later work found most CMV-associated TCR beta chains apparently HLA-restricted. Further analysis was carried out later, and it showed several of the most significant clusters appearing linked to common viral pathogens.

The PCR had 60 Vbeta and 13 Jbeta primers. Only in-frame clones appear in the TCRdb table, and some are missing; sequencing was by immunoSEQ multiplex PCR. Counted here are around 220,000 clones, around 75% occurring once; the ten biggest clones make up 1.8%. CDR3 length: 13 amino acids. The V gene's germline CDR1 is GTSNPN and CDR2 SVGIG (reference sequence). Between the trimmed V and J ends, which lost 3 bases and 2 bases, there was a span of 8 bases. With regard to this clone: Its antigen remains unidentified.

This sequence joins TRBV30 and TRBJ2-4; D is possibly TRBD1 (6 bases). Material: PBMCs. This clonotype was obtained from a woman aged 25 to 45 in good health and CMV-seronegative. The CDR3 sequence is CAWSGTSKNIQYF. The DNA of the CDR3 is TGTGCCTGGAGCGGGACATCCAAAAACATTCAGTACTTC.